Shown below are 18 T cell receptor beta chains from a single sample sequenced in a study of blood T cell repertoires in COVID-19. The method was immunoSEQ multiplex PCR; TCRdb's version includes in-frame clones alone and lacks a portion of them. Among some 250,000 clones, about 86% were seen once, and the ten largest hold roughly 3%. The sample taken for sequencing was peripheral blood. The receptors were gathered from a woman in her twenties or thirties who had recovered from COVID-19.

The rearrangement links TRBV6-5 to TRBJ1-1; the match to TRBD1 covers 7 bases. Losses at the gene ends were 3 bases for V and 8 bases for J; bases not matched to a gene: 3. The CDR3 is 12 residues long. From germline, CDR1 is MNHEY and CDR2 SVGAGI. The CDR3 nucleotides are TGTGCCAGCAGTTATTTACAGGGGGAAGCTTTCTTT. This gives the protein CASSYLQGEAFF.

In its sample, this clone was seen once. The V gene is TRBV7-2, the J gene TRBJ2-4, with 7 bases identical to TRBD2. The V and J ends lost 1 base and 0 bases, in that order; junction bases with no gene match: 3. CDR3 length: 16 residues. Germline assignment: CDR1 SGHTA and CDR2 FQGNSA. The CDR3 here is CASSLGAGRAKNIQYF. In DNA, the CDR3 is TGTGCCAGCAGCTTAGGAGCGGGAAGAGCCAAAAACATTCAGTACTTC.

V and J are TRBV19 and TRBJ2-5, with TRBD2 identical over 7 bases. Germline V gene data show CDR1 as LNHDA and CDR2 as SQIVND (reference sequence). Trimming at V came to 3 bases and at J to 3 bases, leaving 10 bases not matched to a gene. The CDR3 runs 16 residues. CDR3 nucleotide sequence: TGTGCCAGTAGTATGTTTGGGACTACTGATGAAGAGACCCAGTACTTC. It is translated as CASSMFGTTDEETQYF.

The chain couples TRBV29-1 to TRBJ1-2, with 7 bases matching TRBD1. The CDR3 is 12 amino acids. Germline V lookup: CDR1 SQVTM, CDR2 ANQGSEA. Trimming cost V 5 bases and J 4 bases; bases outside gene matches: 4. The CDR3 sequence is CSVRDSTYGYTF. In DNA form, the CDR3 reads TGCAGCGTTCGGGACAGCACCTATGGCTACACCTTC.

For this clone: The sample contains more than one DNA sequence encoding this CDR3. This chain uses TRBV3-1 (or the pseudogene TRBV3-2) with TRBJ2-2; 9 bases are a match to TRBD1. V dropped 4 bases and J dropped 4; count of bases not matched to a gene: 1. Germline V gene lookup returns CDR1 LGHDT and CDR2 YNNKEL (reference sequence). The CDR3 spans 14 residues. Written as DNA, the CDR3 is TGTGCCAGCAGCCTGACAGGGGGCACCGGGGAGCTGTTTTTT. Protein product: CASSLTGGTGELFF.

This chain uses TRBV6-7 with TRBJ1-2; 7 bases agree with TRBD1. TRBV6-7 is marked as an open reading frame, function uncertain. Trimming removed 0 bases from V and 8 bases from J; junction bases left unmatched: 12. The CDR3 runs 16 residues. The CDR3 coding sequence is TGTGCCAGCAGTTACTCGCGGGGTCTTACAGGGGAAGGCTACACCTTC. Translated, it gives CASSYSRGLTGEGYTF.

This clone was found once. The chain joins TRBV9 to TRBJ2-5; 9 bases are shared with TRBD2. Germline V CDR1 and CDR2: SGDLS, YYNGEE. The length of the CDR3 is 16 residues. V lost 1 base, J lost 7 bases, and 11 bases stayed unmatched. The CDR3 region has the DNA TGTGCCAGCAGCGTATCTAGCGGGGTGGCCGGGGGGACCCAGTACTTC. Residues: CASSVSSGVAGGTQYF.

The J gene is TRBJ2-1, the V gene TRBV24-1; 10 bases agree with TRBD1. After removal of 3 bases from V and 6 bases from J, the junction contained 4 bases not matched to a gene. Germline V gene lookup returns CDR1 KGHDR and CDR2 SFDVKD. This CDR3 has 15 amino acids. CDR3 sequence: CATSDQGQGRNEQFF. The DNA for the CDR3 is TGTGCCACCAGTGATCAGGGACAGGGGCGCAATGAGCAGTTCTTC.

The rearrangement joins TRBV6-6 to TRBJ2-3; weak D call: TRBD2 (5 bases). The CDR3 has 16 amino acids. Trimming removed 0 bases at V and 3 bases at J, with 13 bases between. CDR1 and CDR2 from the germline V gene are MNHNY and SVGAGI (reference sequence). The DNA for the CDR3 is TGTGCCAGCAGTTACTCGACGCGGAGGACGACAGATACGCAGTATTTT. Translation gives CASSYSTRRTTDTQYF.

V is TRBV27 and J is TRBJ1-5; 9 bases are shared with TRBD1. V shed 3 bases, J shed 6 bases, and the junction held 9 bases outside the gene matches. Germline V gives CDR1 MNHEY, CDR2 SMNVEV (reference sequence). The CDR3 is made up of 16 amino acids. CDR3 in amino acids: CASSFLGQGLSQPQHF. DNA of the CDR3: TGTGCCAGCAGTTTCCTAGGACAGGGGTTGAGTCAGCCCCAGCATTTT.

The V gene is TRBV2, the J gene TRBJ2-7; D not certain. This CDR3 has 15 residues. Germline lookup yields CDR1 SNHLY and CDR2 FYNNEI. V gave up 5 bases and J gave up 1 base, with 15 bases separating them. The CDR3 is CASSTLRLGSYEQYF. In DNA form, the CDR3 reads TGTGCCAGCAGTACCCTCCGACTTGGTTCCTACGAGCAGTACTTC. Looking up the rest from reference TRBV2 and TRBJ2-7 gives the full variable domain: EPEVTQTPSHQVTQMGQEVILRCVPISNHLYFYWYRQILGQKVEFLVSFYNNEISEKSEIFDDQFSVERPDGSNFTLKIRSTKLEDSAMYFCASSTLRLGSYEQYFGPGTRLTVT.

The chain couples TRBV20-1 to TRBJ1-4; 9 nucleotides line up with TRBD1. V shed 3 bases, J shed 7 bases, and the junction held 6 bases outside the gene matches. The CDR3 runs 14 residues. Germline CDR1 and CDR2: DFQATT and SNEGSKA (reference sequence). CDR3 nucleotides: TGCAGTGCTAGTCTGACAGGGGGGAGTGAAAAACTGTTTTTT. Translating gives CSASLTGGSEKLFF.

The V call is TRBV29-1, the J call TRBJ2-7; TRBD1 agrees at 9 bases. Trimming cost V 5 bases and J 6 bases; bases outside gene matches: 5. Germline V gene lookup returns CDR1 SQVTM and CDR2 ANQGSEA. The CDR3 runs to 12 residues. The CDR3 bases are TGCAGCGTTACAGGGGGCCTCGGCGAGCAGTACTTC. Residues: CSVTGGLGEQYF.

V and J are TRBV6-1 and TRBJ1-5; 10 nucleotides align to TRBD1. Germline CDR1 is MNHNS and CDR2 is SASEGT. The CDR3 covers 14 residues. The J segment lost 6 bases and the V segment lost 3 bases, leaving 2 bases of the junction unmatched. The CDR3 nucleotides are TGTGCCAGCAGTGACGGGACAGGGGTTCAGCCCCAGCATTTT. Translated, it gives CASSDGTGVQPQHF.

The V gene is TRBV7-2, the J gene TRBJ2-1, with 8 positions matching TRBD2. In germline, CDR1 is SGHTA, CDR2 FQGNSA. The CDR3 is made up of 16 amino acids. V was pared by 5 bases and J by 7 bases, with 13 bases of the junction left unmatched. CDR3 region: CASSLGRLAGINEQFF. The CDR3 DNA follows: TGTGCCAGCAGCCTCGGTCGGCTAGCGGGTATAAATGAGCAGTTCTTC.

The V and J genes are TRBV6-1 and TRBJ1-2, with a tentative D call TRBD1 (6 bases). CDR3 length equals 15 residues. V dropped 1 base and J dropped 4 bases, with 13 bases sitting between them. In germline, CDR1 is MNHNS, CDR2 SASEGT. Here the CDR3 reads CASSEDSGQSYGYTF. The CDR3 nucleotides read TGTGCCAGCAGTGAAGATTCCGGACAGAGCTATGGCTACACCTTC.

This chain links TRBV18 with TRBJ1-1; no clear D gene. Trimming removed 1 base from V and 4 bases from J, with 16 bases in between. CDR1 KGHSH and CDR2 LQKENI come from the germline V gene. CDR3 length equals 16 residues. The CDR3 DNA follows: TGTGCCAGCTCACCACATACGGGGTTTGAGGTCACTGAAGCTTTCTTT. Its protein product is CASSPHTGFEVTEAFF.

This clone was seen more than once but under ten times. The genes are TRBV7-2 and TRBJ1-5; the match to TRBD1 covers 8 bases. This CDR3 has 16 residues. Germline V CDR1 and CDR2: SGHTA, FQGNSA. Trimming took 2 bases from V and 3 from J; bases not matched to a gene: 6. The CDR3, as DNA: TGTGCCAGCAGCTTATATGGACAGGGCCTCAATCAGCCCCAGCATTTT. Protein: CASSLYGQGLNQPQHF.